These 7 T cell receptor beta chains share one sample of origin, sequenced in a study of monozygotic twins with inflammatory bowel disease. TCRdb reprocessed the 5' RACE reads and stores each CDR3 protein as one record, lacking DNA. Across fewer than 200,000 distinct CDR3 sequences, the top ten clones capture 2.4% of the sample. The sequenced material came from blood. The origin of the receptors is a human donor with ulcerative colitis or Crohn's disease, or a healthy co-twin of an affected twin (not recorded which).

This chain uses TRBV27 with TRBJ2-7; no DNA is available, so the TRBD1 call from TCRdb remains unchecked. CDR1 is MNHEY, CDR2 SMNVEV, per germline (reference sequence). The CDR3 consists of 15 residues. The CDR3 spells CASSSQGARSYEQYF.

The CDR3 sequence is CASRPRGSLDTQYF. The chain carries TRBV7-2 and TRBJ2-3; TCRdb's D call, TRBD1, is unchecked because there is no DNA. In germline, CDR1 is SGHTA, CDR2 FQGNSA. The CDR3 runs 14 residues.

The J gene is TRBJ2-7, the V gene TRBV7-9. The germline CDR1 and CDR2 sequences are SEHNR and FQNEAQ (reference sequence). The CDR3 runs to 12 residues. This CDR3 reads CASSRQEYEQYF.

V usage is TRBV7-2 and J usage is TRBJ2-1. In germline, CDR1 is SGHTA, CDR2 FQGNSA. The CDR3 consists of 13 residues. Here the CDR3 reads CASSLWDYNEQFF.

The gene calls are TRBV19 and TRBJ2-1; TCRdb designates TRBD1, a call that cannot be tested without DNA. Germline V gene lookup returns CDR1 LNHDA and CDR2 SQIVND (reference sequence). CDR3 length: 16 residues. The CDR3 loop is CASSIEGTGLLNEQFF.

The V gene is TRBV28, the J gene TRBJ2-4. This CDR3 region has 16 residues. Germline CDR1 reads MDHEN; CDR2 reads SYDVKM. The CDR3 is CASSLLGGAAKNIQYF.

The chain recombines TRBV5-1 with TRBJ1-2. Germline CDR1 is SGHRS and CDR2 is YFSETQ. The CDR3 length is 16 residues. The CDR3 spells CASSLGSAATHYGYTF.